These 21 T cell receptor beta chains were all obtained from the same sample, sequenced in a study of beta chain features in type 1 diabetes. Study results and caveats: Patients with Type 1 diabetes showed moderately but significantly shorter TCRB CDR3s in all four CD4+ subsets.

As every portion of the isolated RNA was reverse transcribed, the sequencing read expressed TCRB transcripts. Method: immunoSEQ multiplex PCR; TCRdb's copy keeps in-frame clones and lacks some. Seen here are 150,000 to 200,000 clones, around 7.8% observed once, and the top ten hold roughly 0.97%. No antigen has been identified for these receptors. Sequenced material: central memory CD4+ T cells from blood. The receptors come from a woman aged 40-49 years with type 1 diabetes.

The chain uses TRBV7-6 and TRBJ1-5; D is ambiguous. The V end lost 0 bases, the J end lost 1 base, and 7 bases lay between the germline ends. The CDR3 runs 15 residues. Germline V gene data show CDR1 as SGHVS and CDR2 as FNYEAQ. The DNA of the CDR3 is TGTGCCAGCAGCTTAGCGGGAGACAGCAATCAGCCCCAGCATTTT. As protein: CASSLAGDSNQPQHF.

This clone was counted a few times. The rearrangement uses TRBV30 and TRBJ1-2; D remains ambiguous. The CDR3 is 14 residues long. V gave up 3 bases and J gave up 0 bases, with 11 bases separating them. The germline V gene encodes CDR1 GTSNPN and CDR2 SVGIG (reference sequence). This CDR3 is CAWSPQATNYGYTF. CDR3 sequence (DNA): TGTGCCTGGAGCCCGCAAGCCACTAACTATGGCTACACCTTC.

The chain couples TRBV14 to TRBJ1-2; 9 bases match TRBD1. This CDR3 is built from 13 residues. Trimming cost V 2 bases and J 8 bases; bases outside gene matches: 3. CDR1 is SGHDN and CDR2 is FVKESK in the germline V gene. Written as DNA, the CDR3 is TGTGCCAGCAGCCAAAACAGGGGGCAAGGCTACACCTTC. Translated: CASSQNRGQGYTF. Supplemented by reference TRBV14 and TRBJ1-2, the full variable domain reads EAGVTQFPSHSVIEKGQTVTLRCDPISGHDNLYWYRRVMGKEIKFLLHFVKESKQDESGMPNNRFLAERTGGTYSTLKVQPAELEDSGVYFCASSQNRGQGYTFGSGTRLTVV.

This chain connects TRBV5-6 to TRBJ2-1, with 11 bases aligning to TRBD1. Per the germline V gene, CDR1 is SGHDT and CDR2 is YYEEEE. Losses at the gene ends were 6 bases for V and 6 bases for J; bases not matched to a gene: 5. The CDR3 covers 14 residues. The CDR3: CASNLGTGGNEQFF. In DNA form, the CDR3 reads TGTGCCAGCAACTTAGGGACAGGGGGCAATGAGCAGTTCTTC.

With regard to this clone: One end of the junction does not line up with germline, which may come from a read error. V usage is TRBV7-9 and J usage is TRBJ2-3, with D unclear. This CDR3 region has 13 residues. The germline CDR1 and CDR2 sequences are SEHNR and FQNEAQ (reference sequence). Here the CDR3 reads CASSQEAGDTQYF. In nucleotides, the CDR3 is TGCGCCAGCAGCCAAGAAGCTGGAGATACGCAGTATTTT.

The gene calls are TRBV28 and TRBJ2-1; D possibly corresponds to TRBD2 (6 bases). Trimming removed 10 bases at V and 0 bases at J, with 13 bases between. Germline assignment: CDR1 MDHEN and CDR2 SYDVKM. The CDR3 is 14 amino acids. CDR3 DNA: TGTGCCATCTCCGACGGGAGCTCCTACAATGAGCAGTTCTTC. As protein: CAISDGSSYNEQFF.

This clone has a handful of counts. J is TRBJ2-7 and V is TRBV28; 10 bases line up with TRBD2. CDR3 length equals 15 residues. The germline gives CDR1 MDHEN, CDR2 SYDVKM. The V and J ends lost 4 bases and 3 bases, in that order; junction bases with no gene match: 6. The CDR3 DNA sequence: TGTGCCAGCAGTTCACTAGCGGGATCTATCTACGAGCAGTACTTC. Its translation: CASSSLAGSIYEQYF.

This clone turned up a few times. This chain joins TRBV6-1 and TRBJ2-7; 7 bases map to TRBD2. The CDR3 covers 14 residues. Germline V CDR1 and CDR2: MNHNS, SASEGT. J gave up 3 bases and V 7 bases, and 9 bases lay outside the gene matches. CDR3: CASNLRGTIYEQYF. DNA for the CDR3: TGTGCCAGCAACCTCCGCGGGACTATCTACGAGCAGTACTTC.

This clone turned up a few times. The chain's CDR3 is CASTPKKGTVAYEQYF. The CDR3 nucleotides are TGTGCCAGCACACCAAAAAAGGGGACAGTGGCCTACGAGCAGTACTTC. The chain is built from TRBV6-6 and TRBJ2-7; 7 bases match TRBD1. This CDR3 comprises 16 residues. Germline assignment: CDR1 MNHNY and CDR2 SVGAGI (reference sequence). V lost 7 bases to trimming and J lost 2 bases; unmatched junction nucleotides: 14.

The genes are TRBV4-1 and TRBJ2-7, with 8 bases fitting TRBD2. The germline V gene encodes CDR1 MGHRA and CDR2 YSYEKL. The CDR3 has 17 residues. Unmatched junction bases numbered 8, after V lost 1 base and J lost 0 bases. This CDR3 is CASSQVLTSGSSYEQYF. The CDR3 DNA follows: TGCGCCAGCAGCCAAGTCTTGACGAGCGGGAGCTCCTACGAGCAGTACTTC.

This clone was counted a few times. The chain recombines TRBV7-2 with TRBJ2-1; 10 positions match TRBD2. The CDR3 is 16 residues long. The V segment lost 7 bases and the J segment 8 bases; nucleotides outside the gene matches: 14. CDR1 is SGHTA and CDR2 is FQGNSA in the germline V gene. The DNA of the CDR3 is TGTGCCAGCATCCCGAGAGCGGGAGGGCCAGGCTATGAGCAGTTCTTC. Protein product: CASIPRAGGPGYEQFF.

The table lists this clone with a few counts. J is TRBJ2-2 and V is TRBV11-2; D unclear. V shed 3 bases and J shed 1 base, with 6 bases lying between them. The germline V gene encodes CDR1 SGHAT and CDR2 FQNNGV. The CDR3 is 14 amino acids. CDR3: CASSFPGNTGELFF. CDR3 nucleotides: TGTGCCAGCAGCTTTCCGGGGAACACCGGGGAGCTGTTTTTT.

This chain links TRBV4-1 with TRBJ1-1, with a weak D call TRBD1 (5 bases). From germline, CDR1 is MGHRA and CDR2 YSYEKL. This CDR3 is 15 amino acids long. The ends were cut back, 0 bases at V and 5 bases at J, with 13 bases in the middle. The CDR3 bases are TGCGCCAGCAGCCAAGATCCGGGCCGGGGGACTGAAGCTTTCTTT. Residues: CASSQDPGRGTEAFF.

The table lists this clone with a few counts. This chain joins TRBV11-2 and TRBJ1-1; 8 bases fit TRBD1. The CDR3 runs 16 residues. V lost 9 bases to trimming and J lost 1 base; unmatched junction nucleotides: 13. Germline V gene sequence: CDR1 SGHAT, CDR2 FQNNGV. CDR3 DNA sequence: TGTGCCAGTACCGGGACAGGCGTCACCCCGAACACTGAAGCTTTCTTT. Translated, it gives CASTGTGVTPNTEAFF.

The chain joins TRBV30 to TRBJ1-1; D not resolved. The CDR3 contains 12 residues. V was trimmed by 4 bases and J by 5 bases, leaving 11 bases between them. Per germline, CDR1 GTSNPN and CDR2 SVGIG (reference sequence). CDR3 coding DNA: TGTGCCTGGACCACGGTATGGACTGAAGCTTTCTTT. This translates into CAWTTVWTEAFF.

This clone was detected a few times. V gene TRBV7-2 combines with J gene TRBJ2-3; TRBD2 agrees at 7 bases. From germline, CDR1 is SGHTA and CDR2 FQGNSA. This CDR3 has 17 amino acids. The trim removed 1 base at V and 3 bases at J, leaving 10 bases unmatched. The CDR3 DNA reads TGTGCCAGCAGCTTAGAGGGCGGGAGTCGGCGGACAGATACGCAGTATTTT. The encoded protein is CASSLEGGSRRTDTQYF. Drawing the rest from reference TRBV7-2 and TRBJ2-3, the complete variable domain is GAGVSQSPSNKVTEKGKDVELRCDPISGHTALYWYRQSLGQGLEFLIYFQGNSAPDKSGLPSDRFSAERTGGSVSTLTIQRTQQEDSAVYLCASSLEGGSRRTDTQYFGPGTRLTVL.

The genes are TRBV19 and TRBJ1-2, with 10 bases identical to TRBD1. Germline assignment: CDR1 LNHDA and CDR2 SQIVND (reference sequence). The CDR3 is 17 residues long. The junction had 12 bases not matched to a gene; V was cut back by 6 bases and J by 2 bases. CDR3 region: CASSATGGAGKNYGYTF. The CDR3 DNA follows: TGTGCCAGTAGCGCGACAGGGGGCGCAGGAAAAAACTATGGCTACACCTTC.

This clone was recorded a few times. As DNA, the CDR3 is TGTGCCAGCAGCTCCTCCCAGGACACTGAAGCTTTCTTT. Protein sequence: CASSSSQDTEAFF. The chain employs TRBV7-3 and TRBJ1-1; unclear D gene. Per germline, CDR1 SGHTA and CDR2 FQGTGA. V was clipped by 4 bases and J by 3 bases, with 9 bases between them. There are 13 residues in the CDR3.

CDR3 in amino acids: CASSLTTLQGRFYGYTF. The CDR3 DNA reads TGTGCCAGCAGTTTAACCACCCTACAGGGGCGCTTCTATGGCTACACCTTC. The V gene is TRBV27, the J gene TRBJ1-2, with 7 bases aligning to TRBD1. V was clipped by 2 bases and J by 4 bases; unmatched bases: 13. Germline CDR1 is MNHEY and CDR2 is SMNVEV (reference sequence). The CDR3 is 17 amino acids.

This clone was seen more than once but under ten times. J is TRBJ2-6 and V is TRBV6-6; D is perhaps TRBD1 (5 bases). Between the trimmed V and J ends, which lost 8 bases and 2 bases, there was a span of 7 bases. The CDR3 has 13 amino acids. Germline values: CDR1 MNHNY, CDR2 SVGAGI (reference sequence). CDR3: CASAGTGANVLTF. The CDR3 DNA follows: TGTGCCAGCGCAGGGACTGGGGCCAACGTCCTGACTTTC.

This clone was observed a few times. The chain is built from TRBV4-3 and TRBJ2-3; maybe TRBD2 (5 bases). Per the germline V gene, CDR1 is LGHNA and CDR2 is YSLEER. This CDR3 comprises 15 residues. Trimming left V 4 bases short and J 0 bases short, with 11 bases between. The CDR3 sequence: CASSPQAASTDTQYF. CDR3 nucleotide sequence: TGCGCCAGCAGCCCCCAAGCGGCTAGCACAGATACGCAGTATTTT.